A single sample gave rise to the 11 T cell receptor beta chains below, sequenced in a study of spatial heterogeneity in lung cancer. The time point is: blood at routine non-recurrence follow-up after resection. Sequencing of whole RNA from tumor, nontumor lung or frozen PBMC involved no sorting. TCRdb used MiXCR to reprocess the 5' RACE reads, holding one entry per CDR3 protein. The table includes under 150,000 distinct CDR3 sequences, 12% detected once. Here the sequenced sample was PBMCs, taken at follow-up. The receptors stem from a male donor with early-stage non-small cell lung cancer.

This clonotype was counted a few times. This rearrangement joins TRBV6-2 or TRBV6-3 to TRBJ2-1; 9 nucleotides align to TRBD2. Germline V gives CDR1 MNHEY, CDR2 SVGEGT. The length of the CDR3 is 16 residues. The V and J ends lost 7 bases and 9 bases, in that order; junction bases with no gene match: 16. CDR3 amino acids: CASTTFRGGASLEQFF. The CDR3 DNA sequence: TGTGCCAGCACCACCTTTCGCGGGGGGGCCTCTCTTGAGCAGTTCTTC.

At least ten counts were recorded for this clonotype. The chain links TRBV7-9 to TRBJ2-1, with D uncertain. Germline assignment: CDR1 SEHNR and CDR2 FQNEAQ (reference sequence). The CDR3 runs to 14 residues. Trimming cost V 1 base and J 8 bases, with 12 bases left between them. CDR3 sequence reads: CASSLESSRDEQFF. Here the CDR3 DNA reads TGTGCCAGCAGCTTAGAATCCTCACGGGATGAGCAGTTCTTC.

This chain joins TRBV27 and TRBJ1-2; D not resolved. The CDR3 is 13 amino acids. CDR1 is MNHEY and CDR2 is SMNVEV in the germline V gene (reference sequence). The germline V and J ends were trimmed by 0 bases and 8 bases, with 10 bases remaining between them. In DNA, the CDR3 is TGTGCCAGCAGTTTATCTCGCAGTAGCGGCTACACCTTC. Residues: CASSLSRSSGYTF.

This clonotype was detected ten times or more. This chain uses TRBV28 with TRBJ1-6; D not certain. The CDR3 is made up of 14 amino acids. Germline values: CDR1 MDHEN, CDR2 SYDVKM. Trimming stripped 7 bases from V and 4 bases from J, with 11 bases between. The CDR3, as DNA: TGTGCCAGCACGTATGCGGGTTATAATTCACCCCTCCACTTT. It is translated as CASTYAGYNSPLHF.

In this sample, this clonotype turned up a few times. The chain recombines TRBV9 with TRBJ1-2, with D unresolved. The CDR3 spans 13 residues. CDR1 SGDLS and CDR2 YYNGEE come from the germline V gene. Trimming stripped 5 bases from V and 4 bases from J, with 12 bases between. CDR3 sequence: CASSVDDFYGYTF. The CDR3 DNA reads TGTGCCAGCAGTGTGGATGACTTCTATGGCTACACCTTC.

The CDR3 protein is CASSIKGADTQYF. The CDR3 DNA reads as TGTGCCAGCAGCATCAAGGGGGCAGATACGCAGTATTTT. The V call is TRBV5-6, the J call TRBJ2-3, with a weak D call TRBD1 (6 bases). Germline CDR1 reads SGHDT; CDR2 reads YYEEEE. V dropped 4 bases and J dropped 4 bases, with 10 bases sitting between them. The CDR3 is made up of 13 amino acids.

In its sample, this clonotype was seen many times. The chain couples TRBV28 to TRBJ2-6, with 10 bases aligning to TRBD1. The CDR3 spans 17 residues. V lost 6 bases, J lost 2 bases, and 7 bases stayed unmatched. Germline lookup yields CDR1 MDHEN and CDR2 SYDVKM. CDR3 in amino acids: CASSRRDRGTGANVLTF. The CDR3 nucleotides read TGTGCCAGCAGCCGCCGGGACAGGGGCACTGGGGCCAACGTCCTGACTTTC.

This chain links TRBV20-1 with TRBJ1-1; 9 bases line up with TRBD1. The CDR3 totals 12 residues. CDR1 and CDR2 (germline): DFQATT, SNEGSKA (reference sequence). CDR3 region: CRADRGNTEAFF. DNA for the CDR3: TGCAGGGCGGACAGGGGGAACACTGAAGCTTTCTTT.

This clonotype occurred many times. This chain links TRBV6-2 or TRBV6-3 with TRBJ1-6, with D possibly being TRBD1 (6 bases). This CDR3 is built from 14 residues. Trimming removed 4 bases at V and 5 bases at J, with 9 bases between. Germline V lookup: CDR1 MNHEY, CDR2 SVGEGT. The DNA for the CDR3 is TGTGCCAGCAGTTTAAGGACAGATAATTCACCCCTCCACTTT. Protein product: CASSLRTDNSPLHF.

This clonotype was found a few times. This chain links TRBV7-8 with TRBJ1-1; weak D call: TRBD1 (6 bases). Per the germline V gene, CDR1 is SGHVS and CDR2 is FQNEAQ. V lost 2 bases and J lost 3, with 10 bases in between. This CDR3 spans 14 amino acids. This chain's CDR3 is CASSLYAGDTEAFF. CDR3 bases: TGTGCCAGCAGCTTATACGCAGGGGACACTGAAGCTTTCTTT.

This clonotype occurred a few times. V gene TRBV29-1 combines with J gene TRBJ2-1, with 10 positions matching TRBD1. In germline, CDR1 is SQVTM, CDR2 ANQGSEA. Trimming at V came to 8 bases and at J to 5 bases, leaving 6 bases not matched to a gene. The CDR3 loop spans 13 amino acids. CDR3 bases: TGCAGCCCCCGCGGGACAGGGGACAATGAGCAGTTCTTC. Its protein product is CSPRGTGDNEQFF.